A few counts support the clone carrying this T cell receptor (beta chain). Its antigen is undetermined. This record comes from a study of identical twins. Trimming took 6 bases from V and 3 from J, leaving 14 bases between them. The CDR3 length is 15 residues. TCRdb reanalysed the 5' RACE reads using MiXCR and keeps one entry per CDR3 protein. The sample lists approximately 490,000 distinct CDR3 sequences, under 25% occurring once. Each donor was a healthy Caucasian. Study conclusions and caveats: For cord blood, abundant beta clonotypes had fewer insertions, unlike memory repertoires, which showed none. The models systematically underestimated how much out-of-frame TCR alpha was shared in monozygotic twins. Conclusions leaned on cross-sectional statistical analysis and did not track the same donors over time.

This same sample was also taken into another study, of yellow fever vaccine responses in identical twins.

Material: CD4+ T cells sorted from blood. V is TRBV12-3 or TRBV12-4 and J is TRBJ2-2; D possibly matches TRBD1 or TRBD2 (7 bases each). The sequence was collected from a woman younger than 30 in good health. CDR3 nucleotide sequence: TGTGCCAGCAGGGGGGGGACAGTTGACACCGGGGAGCTGTTTTTT. It is translated as CASRGGTVDTGELFF.